The T cell receptor (beta chain) described here comes from a study of blood T cell repertoires in COVID-19 (dated by TCRdb to about 2020). Some background on the complete study: Collaborator samples came from the United States, Italy and Spain and covered acute and convalescent phases of COVID-19. The prospective study material was composed of cDNA or gDNA derived from T cells, B-cell-depleted T cells, or PBMCs. Subjects who had been exposed to COVID-19, were actively infected with it, or had recovered from it provided the deeply sampled blood TCRbeta repertoires that made up the dataset. The repertoires were released in a freely available public database meant as a resource for research on the immune response to SARS-CoV-2. The samples were drawn from two sources: the first 160 participants of the ongoing ImmuneRACE study, and approximately 1,300 subjects contributed by 6 global collaborators. A de-identified subject ID, COVID-19 status, age in years and sex were almost always included in the sample metadata. Where available, HLA class I and class II types were obtained from metadata supplied by the sample provider rather than from assay-based typing. Here is what the overall study found, with its caveats: How much clinical and demographic metadata was included differed by source and by participant, and the metadata was provided uncurated.

Concerning this clone: No antigen is known for it. No qualities accompany the bases; no much larger clone lies one base away.

Looking up the germline V gene yields CDR1 SGHVS and CDR2 FNYEAQ. Measured from the cysteine to the phenylalanine, the CDR3 is 15 residues long. Solely the CDR3 DNA is kept, with 45 bases framed from the first base. Germline trimming amounts to 5 bases on V and 5 bases on J, with 7 as the count of junction bases outside the gene matches. Participants in the prospective study were enrolled through a virtual design, were aged about 18 to 89 years, and lived in roughly 24 United States geographic areas. Cohort assignment in the prospective study relied on participant-reported clinical history from a screening survey and a study questionnaire. In the prospective study, whole blood, serum and a nasopharyngeal or oropharyngeal swab were collected from each participant by mobile phlebotomists. Participants in the prospective study had the option to provide additional blood draws and questionnaires over a roughly 2-month period. Prospective study blood samples were shipped either frozen or at room temperature before DNA extraction.

TCRbeta CDR3 regions were amplified from genomic DNA by means of the immunoSEQ Assay, a bias-controlled multiplex PCR. In the original analysis: Within the assay, amplification of reference gene primers was used to estimate how many nucleated cells each sample contained. To quantify the absolute abundance of each unique TCRbeta CDR3 rearrangement, sequence reads were collapsed and filtered. For each sample, productive Simpson clonality was calculated by taking the square root of Simpson's diversity index across productive rearrangements. TCRdb retrieved this table from immuneACCESS and kept in-frame rearrangements only. Not all clones are present; in checked studies, unresolved V genes account for under half, and no reason is known for the remainder. Clonal size and the V and J genes are those of that table, whereas D and trimming came from the DNA. Counted in this sample were roughly 200,000 clones; about 86% of them appeared once. The top ten hold 3.5% to 4% of the sample.

In this chain, TRBV7-6 is recombined with TRBJ2-3, and 10 junction bases match TRBD1. The sequenced sample consisted of PBMCs or T cells enriched from blood (not recorded which). This receptor was taken from a woman in her thirties or forties with acute COVID-19. The sequenced DNA: TGTGCCAGCAGCATGACAGGGGGCTCGGGAGATACGCAGTATTTT. Its protein product is CASSMTGGSGDTQYF.